The rows below give T cell receptor beta chains drawn from one sample of a study of blood T cell repertoires in COVID-19. Here immunoSEQ multiplex PCR was the method, and the copy in TCRdb shows in-frame clones only, minus some. The table has 220,000 or so clones, about three quarters seen once. The sequenced sample consisted of peripheral blood. The receptors derive from a woman in her seventies with acute or convalescent COVID-19. The CDR3 runs from the conserved cysteine through the conserved F or W. D genes are given only for firm matches. Size tells how often a clone was seen (once, few, many) or the class of an expanded clone, and some rows leave it out.

J gene | clone size | V gene | D gene | CDR3 DNA | CDR3 protein
TRBJ2-1 | NA | TRBV19 | TRBD2 | TGTGCCAGTAGTATAAGGACTAGCGGGAGGAACAATGAGCAGTTCTTC | CASSIRTSGRNNEQFF
TRBJ2-7 | NA | TRBV28 | TRBD1 | TGTGCCAGCAGTTTATACGGGACAGGGGATGTTGGGCAGTACTTC | CASSLYGTGDVGQYF
TRBJ2-7 | NA | TRBV7-2 | NA | TGTGCCAGCAGCTCAATCGGAAGGACACCCTACGAGCAGTACTTC | CASSSIGRTPYEQYF
TRBJ1-1 | NA | TRBV6-5 | TRBD1 | TGTGCCAGCAGTTTAACAGGGGTCCCTGAAGCTTTCTTT | CASSLTGVPEAFF
TRBJ2-3 | NA | TRBV29-1 | TRBD2 | TGCAGTTTTAGGACTAGCGGGAGGAGATGGTCAGATACGCAGTATTTT | CSFRTSGRRWSDTQYF
TRBJ1-5 | NA | TRBV28 | NA | TGTGCCAGCAGGGGGGGGTTTTATCAGCCCCAGCATTTT | CASRGGFYQPQHF
TRBJ2-2 | NA | TRBV27 | TRBD1 | TGTGCCAGCTCCTCGGGACAGGGGGGCACCGGGGAGCTGTTTTTT | CASSSGQGGTGELFF
TRBJ1-2 | once | TRBV16 | NA | TGTGCCAGCAGCCAATCCCCGGGGTTTAACTATGGCTACACCTTC | CASSQSPGFNYGYTF
TRBJ1-1 | NA | TRBV5-1 | NA | TGCGCCAGCAGCTTGGGACCTGGGCCAAAAAACACTGAAGCTTTCTTT | CASSLGPGPKNTEAFF
TRBJ2-4 | NA | TRBV29-1 | NA | TGCAGCGCCGCGACAGGATTTTTAGCCAAAAACATTCAGTACTTC | CSAATGFLAKNIQYF
TRBJ1-6 | NA | TRBV9 | NA | TGTGCCAGCAGCGAAAGCCGAGACTCCTATAATTCACCCCTCCACTTT | CASSESRDSYNSPLHF
TRBJ2-1 | NA | TRBV5-4 | NA | TGTGCCAGCAGCTTCGCGGCAGCGGTTCACAATGAGCAGTTCTTC | CASSFAAAVHNEQFF
TRBJ2-3 | NA | TRBV9 | TRBD2 | TGTGCCAGCAGCGTAGGAGGACTAGCGGACACAGATACGCAGTATTTT | CASSVGGLADTDTQYF
TRBJ2-7 | NA | TRBV28 | TRBD2 | TGTGCCAGCAGCCGCAGACTAGCGGGAGTCTACGAGCAGTACTTC | CASSRRLAGVYEQYF
TRBJ1-1 | NA | TRBV2 | TRBD1 | TGTGCCAGCTCGAGACAGGGGAACACTGAAGCTTTCTTT | CASSRQGNTEAFF
TRBJ2-1 | NA | TRBV28 | NA | TGTGCCAGTCGGCAGGGCCTCCCCTACAATGAGCAGTTCTTC | CASRQGLPYNEQFF
TRBJ2-1 | NA | TRBV19 | NA | TGTGCCAGTACAGGGGGGTCCTACAATGAGCAGTTCTTC | CASTGGSYNEQFF
TRBJ1-3 | NA | TRBV28 | NA | TGTGCCAGCAGCCACCTCACAGGGTCTGGAAACACCATATATTTT | CASSHLTGSGNTIYF
TRBJ2-2 | NA | TRBV6-1 | NA | TGTGCCAGCAGTGAAGCGCTATCCCCAACCTCCGGGGAGCTGTTTTTT | CASSEALSPTSGELFF
TRBJ2-7 | NA | TRBV6-4 | TRBD2 | TGTGCCAGCAGTGACTCAGCGGGAGCCTACGAGCAGTACTTC | CASSDSAGAYEQYF
TRBJ1-1 | NA | TRBV24-1 | TRBD1 | TGTGCCACCAGTGACCCAGGGGGTGAAGCTTTCTTT | CATSDPGGEAFF
TRBJ2-7 | NA | TRBV29-1 | NA | TGCAGTGTTATGACAGTAAGCTCCTACGAGCAGTACTTC | CSVMTVSSYEQYF
TRBJ2-7 | NA | TRBV11-2 | TRBD2 | TGTGCCAGCAGCTTCCCTCGACTAGCGAGGTACTTC | CASSFPRLARYF
TRBJ1-6 | NA | TRBV5-3 | TRBD1 | TGTGCCAGAAGCTTGGGGGACAGCTATAATTCACCCCTCCACTTT | CARSLGDSYNSPLHF
TRBJ1-2 | few | TRBV28 | NA | TGTGCCAGCAGTCCGATAGAATATGGCTACACCTTC | CASSPIEYGYTF
TRBJ2-7 | few | TRBV7-9 | NA | TGTGCCAGCATTGCGGGTGACTCCTACGAGCAGTACTTC | CASIAGDSYEQYF
TRBJ1-4 | NA | TRBV28 | TRBD1 | TGTGCCAGCAGCCCCCTGGGACAGGGGAACTTTAATGAAAAACTGTTTTTT | CASSPLGQGNFNEKLFF
TRBJ2-1 | NA | TRBV19 | TRBD2 | TGTGCCAGTAGTCCGACTAGCGGGGAGCTGGTCTTC | CASSPTSGELVF
TRBJ2-1 | NA | TRBV5-1 | TRBD2 | TGCGCCAGCAGCTTGGAGGCGGGAGGGGGGTACAATGAGCAGTTCTTC | CASSLEAGGGYNEQFF
TRBJ1-1 | NA | TRBV18 | NA | TGTGCCAGCTCACCACCTACGTCAGGGCGGATGAACACTGAAGCTTTCTTT | CASSPPTSGRMNTEAFF
TRBJ1-6 | NA | TRBV5-4 | TRBD1 | TGTGCCAGCAGCCCCCGGGACAGGGTTTCACCCCTCCACTTT | CASSPRDRVSPLHF
TRBJ1-3 | many | TRBV2 | NA | TGTGCCAGCTTGACACCTTCTTCAGGAAACACCATATATTTT | CASLTPSSGNTIYF
TRBJ2-1 | NA | TRBV5-1 | TRBD1 | TGCGCCAGCAGCCGGACAGGGACCAGCTCCTACAATGAGCAGTTCTTC | CASSRTGTSSYNEQFF
TRBJ1-5 | NA | TRBV28 | NA | TGTGCCAGCAGTTTGAGCGAACAGCCCCAGCATTTT | CASSLSEQPQHF
TRBJ2-2 | NA | TRBV20-1 | TRBD2 | TGCAGTGCTAGTACTAGCGGGAATATGAACACCGGGGAGCTGTTTTTT | CSASTSGNMNTGELFF
TRBJ2-1 | NA | TRBV9 | TRBD2 | TGTGCCAGCAGCGCGGGACTAGCGATAACCTACAATGAGCAGTTCTTC | CASSAGLAITYNEQFF
TRBJ1-1 | few | TRBV2 | NA | TGTGCCAGCAGTGAAGACAGGGTTTCCACTGAAGCTTTCTTT | CASSEDRVSTEAFF
TRBJ1-2 | NA | TRBV4-1 | NA | TGCGCCAGCAGCCAAGAAGGAATGGGGGGAGGGGTAATTGGCTACACCTTC | CASSQEGMGGGVIGYTF
TRBJ1-6 | NA | TRBV19 | TRBD1 | TGTGCCAGTAGTGCCACCGGGACAGGGCTTCATTCACCCCTCCACTTT | CASSATGTGLHSPLHF
TRBJ1-1 | NA | TRBV20-1 | NA | TGCAGTGCTGTGACTGGCGTCCGAGCTTTCTTT | CSAVTGVRAFF
TRBJ2-1 | NA | TRBV7-9 | NA | TGTGCCAGCAGCCTACTGGATAGCCGGCAGTTCTTC | CASSLLDSRQFF